The present T cell receptor (beta chain) was sequenced within a study of identical twins. Only a few counts were recorded for this clonotype. Its target is not known. Every sampled donor was Caucasian and healthy. Germline values: CDR1 SGHRS, CDR2 YFSETQ. CDR3 length: 15 residues. With 0 bases removed from V and 4 bases from J, the gap between germline ends came to 13 bases. The cDNA had a unique molecular identifier and a template-switch universal primer site. TCRdb fed the 5' RACE reads into MiXCR, producing one record per CDR3 protein. The table has approximately 530,000 distinct CDR3 sequences, approximately 20% seen once. The study, taken as a whole, reports: The study drew conclusions from cross-sectional statistical analysis, not from following the same donors.

The sample was also linked to a second study, of yellow fever vaccine responses in identical twins.

The receptor comes from a woman younger than 35 in good health. The rearrangement links TRBV5-1 to TRBJ1-1, with a possible D match to TRBD1 (5 bases). Material for sequencing was CD4+ T cells sorted from blood. The CDR3 nucleotides are TGCGCCAGCAGCTTGGTCCAGGGAGTGGGCACTGAAGCTTTCTTT. It translates to CASSLVQGVGTEAFF.